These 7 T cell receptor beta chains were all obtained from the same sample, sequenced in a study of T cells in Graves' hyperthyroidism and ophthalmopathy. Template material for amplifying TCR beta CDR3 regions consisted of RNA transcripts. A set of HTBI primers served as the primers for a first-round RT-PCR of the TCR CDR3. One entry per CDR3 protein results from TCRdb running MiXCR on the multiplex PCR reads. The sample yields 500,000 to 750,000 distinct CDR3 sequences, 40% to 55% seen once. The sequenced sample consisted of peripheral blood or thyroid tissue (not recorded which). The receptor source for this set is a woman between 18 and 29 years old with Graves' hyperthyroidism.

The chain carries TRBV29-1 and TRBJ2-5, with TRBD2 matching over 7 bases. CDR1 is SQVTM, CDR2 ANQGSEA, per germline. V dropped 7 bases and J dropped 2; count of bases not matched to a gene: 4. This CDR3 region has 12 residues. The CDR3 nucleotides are TGCAGCGCTCGGACTAGTCAAGAGACCCAGTACTTC. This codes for CSARTSQETQYF.

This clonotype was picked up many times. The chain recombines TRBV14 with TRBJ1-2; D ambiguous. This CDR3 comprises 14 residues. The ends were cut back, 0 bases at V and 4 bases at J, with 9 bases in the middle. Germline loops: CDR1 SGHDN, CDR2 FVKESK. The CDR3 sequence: CASSQDGPSYGYTF. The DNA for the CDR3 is TGTGCCAGCAGCCAAGATGGCCCGTCCTATGGCTACACCTTC.

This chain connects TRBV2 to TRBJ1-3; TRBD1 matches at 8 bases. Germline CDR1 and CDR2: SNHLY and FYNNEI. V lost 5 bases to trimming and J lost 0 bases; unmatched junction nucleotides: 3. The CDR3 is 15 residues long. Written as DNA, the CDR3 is TGTGCCAGCAGTAGGACAGGGTACTCTGGAAACACCATATATTTT. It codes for CASSRTGYSGNTIYF.

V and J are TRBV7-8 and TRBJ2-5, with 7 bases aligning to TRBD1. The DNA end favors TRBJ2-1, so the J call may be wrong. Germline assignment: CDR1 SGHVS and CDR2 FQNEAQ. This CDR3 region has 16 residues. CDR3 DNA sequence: TGTGCCAGCAGCTTAGACCGGGACAGCGTCTACAATGAGCAGTTCTTC. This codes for CASSLDRDSVYNEQFF.

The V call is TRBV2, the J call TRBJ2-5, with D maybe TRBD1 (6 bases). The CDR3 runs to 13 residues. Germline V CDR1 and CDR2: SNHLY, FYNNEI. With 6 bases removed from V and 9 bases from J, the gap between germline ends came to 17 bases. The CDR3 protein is CASREQGNQPQYF. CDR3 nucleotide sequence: TGTGCCAGCAGGGAACAGGGAAATCAGCCCCAGTACTTC.

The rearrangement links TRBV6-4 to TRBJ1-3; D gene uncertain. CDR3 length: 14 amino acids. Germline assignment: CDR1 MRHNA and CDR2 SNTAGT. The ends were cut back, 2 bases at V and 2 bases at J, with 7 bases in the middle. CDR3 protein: CASSDQRAGNTIYF. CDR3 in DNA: TGTGCCAGCAGTGACCAGCGGGCTGGAAACACCATATATTTT.

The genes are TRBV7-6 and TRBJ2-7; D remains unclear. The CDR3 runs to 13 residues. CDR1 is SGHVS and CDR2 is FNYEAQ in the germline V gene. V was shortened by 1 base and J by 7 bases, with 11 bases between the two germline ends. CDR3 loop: CASSLGRYNEQYF. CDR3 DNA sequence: TGTGCCAGCAGCTTAGGACGCTACAATGAGCAGTACTTC. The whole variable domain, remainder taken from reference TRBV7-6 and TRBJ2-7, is GAGVSQSPRYKVTKRGQDVALRCDPISGHVSLYWYRQALGQGPEFLTYFNYEAQQDKSGLPNDRFSAERPEGSISTLTIQRTEQRDSAMYRCASSLGRYNEQYFGPGTRLTVT.